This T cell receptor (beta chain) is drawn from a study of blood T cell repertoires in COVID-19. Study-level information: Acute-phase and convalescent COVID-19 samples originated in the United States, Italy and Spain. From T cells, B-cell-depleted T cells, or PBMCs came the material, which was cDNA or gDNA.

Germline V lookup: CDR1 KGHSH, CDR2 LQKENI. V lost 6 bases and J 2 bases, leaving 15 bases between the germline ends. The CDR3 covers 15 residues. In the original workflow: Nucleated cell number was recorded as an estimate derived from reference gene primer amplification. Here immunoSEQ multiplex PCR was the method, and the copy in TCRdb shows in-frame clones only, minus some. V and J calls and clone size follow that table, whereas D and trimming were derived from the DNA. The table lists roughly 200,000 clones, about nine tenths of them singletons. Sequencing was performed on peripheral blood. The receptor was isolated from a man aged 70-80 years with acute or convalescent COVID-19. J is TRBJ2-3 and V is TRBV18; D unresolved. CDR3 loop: CASSTSYSFTDTQYF. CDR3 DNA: TGTGCCAGCTCGACTTCTTACTCCTTCACAGATACGCAGTATTTT.